The rows below give T cell receptor beta chains drawn from one sample of a study of blood T cell repertoires in COVID-19. This table comes from immunoSEQ multiplex PCR, and its TCRdb copy is limited to in-frame clones, with some not included. This sample has tens of thousands of clones, with roughly 82% found just once. Specimen: peripheral blood. These receptor sequences come from an older woman with acute or convalescent COVID-19. Both conserved end residues are part of each CDR3. D genes are given only for firm matches. The size field is filled for only some rows; it gives once, few, many or a size class.

d_call	v_call	clone_size	j_call	cdr3_nt	cdr3_aa
-	TRBV2	once	TRBJ2-6	TGTGCCAGCAACCCAGGGGTTGGATCTGGGGCCAACGTCCTGACTTTC	CASNPGVGSGANVLTF
-	TRBV5-5	-	TRBJ1-2	TGTGCCAGCAGACTTTCACCGGGAAAGGACTATGGCTACACCTTC	CASRLSPGKDYGYTF
TRBD2	TRBV27	-	TRBJ2-4	TGTGCCAGCAGTTCACTACTAGCGGGGGACAACATTCAGTACTTC	CASSSLLAGDNIQYF
-	TRBV19	-	TRBJ1-1	TGTGCCAGTAGGGGGGCACCCATGAACACTGAAGCTTTCTTT	CASRGAPMNTEAFF
TRBD1	TRBV24-1	few	TRBJ2-1	TGTGCCACCAGTGAAACCCCGACAGGGAACGATGAGCAGTTCTTC	CATSETPTGNDEQFF
TRBD2	TRBV6-4	-	TRBJ2-1	TGTGCCAGCAGTGAAGGACTAGCACAAGAAGAGCAGTTCTTC	CASSEGLAQEEQFF
TRBD2	TRBV18	-	TRBJ2-3	TGTGCCAGCTCGCCTTACCAACTAGCGGGGGGAGATACGCAGTATTTT	CASSPYQLAGGDTQYF
-	TRBV27	-	TRBJ1-5	TGTGCCAGCAGTGAGACACGCTACAATCAGCCCCAGCATTTT	CASSETRYNQPQHF
-	TRBV30	-	TRBJ2-5	TGTGCCTGGAGTGTACCGGGGGTAGAGACCCAGTACTTC	CAWSVPGVETQYF
-	TRBV21-1	once	TRBJ1-5	TGTGCCAGCAGCTATCCGGACAGATTCAGCAATCAGCCCCAGCATTTT	CASSYPDRFSNQPQHF
TRBD1	TRBV18	-	TRBJ1-2	TGTGCCAGCTCACTTGGGACAGGGAAGAGCTCCTATGGCTACACCTTC	CASSLGTGKSSYGYTF
-	TRBV2	-	TRBJ1-5	TGTGCCAGCAGTACCCACCGTAGACAGAGTTACAATCAGCCCCAGCATTTT	CASSTHRRQSYNQPQHF
-	TRBV2	-	TRBJ2-1	TGTGCCAGCAGCACCAGGGGTGAGCAGTTCTTC	CASSTRGEQFF
-	TRBV3-1/TRBV3-2	-	TRBJ2-7	TGTGCCAGCAGCCAAGATTTGGCGGAGCTTGCCTACGAGCAGTACTTC	CASSQDLAELAYEQYF
-	TRBV5-6	-	TRBJ1-3	TGTGCCAGCAGCTTGAAGCCGACACTCTCTGGAAACACCATATATTTT	CASSLKPTLSGNTIYF
-	TRBV5-5	-	TRBJ2-7	TGTGCCAGCAGCTCCAGGGGATGGCAACGAAGTGACGAGCAGTACTTC	CASSSRGWQRSDEQYF
TRBD1	TRBV6-5	-	TRBJ1-2	TGTGCCAGTGAGGGGGCCGGGGGACAGGGAAGTGGCTACACCTTC	CASEGAGGQGSGYTF
-	TRBV13	once	TRBJ2-7	TGTGCCAGCAGCTTGCGGGTCCTCCACTACGAGCAGTACTTC	CASSLRVLHYEQYF
-	TRBV27	-	TRBJ1-2	TGTGCCAGCAGTTTCAGGGTAGCTGATGGCTACACCTTC	CASSFRVADGYTF
-	TRBV25-1	-	TRBJ1-1	TGTGCCAGCAGTGAATATCCCGTTGGGGGGAGGACTGAAGCTTTCTTT	CASSEYPVGGRTEAFF
TRBD1	TRBV19	-	TRBJ1-5	TGTGCCAGTACGGACAGGGGGCTTCGTAGCAATCAGCCCCAGCATTTT	CASTDRGLRSNQPQHF
-	TRBV10-3	-	TRBJ2-1	TGTGCCATCAGTGAGTCGCCCAGCTCCTACAATGAGCAGTTCTTC	CAISESPSSYNEQFF
-	TRBV6-5	-	TRBJ1-5	TGTGCCAGCAGTTACAGCCGGGAGTCGACTTTGGCCCAGCATTTT	CASSYSRESTLAQHF
-	TRBV29-1	-	TRBJ1-2	TGCAGCGTTGATGCACAAAACTATGGCTACACCTTC	CSVDAQNYGYTF
TRBD1	TRBV27	few	TRBJ2-7	TGTGCCAGCAGTTTACAGACAGGGGAAGAGCAGTACTTC	CASSLQTGEEQYF
TRBD1	TRBV5-1	-	TRBJ2-1	TGCGCCAGCAGCGGGGGACAGGGGAATATGAATGAGCAGTTCTTC	CASSGGQGNMNEQFF
-	TRBV6-4	-	TRBJ1-5	TGTGCCAGCAGTGACTCCTCAGCCTCCCAGGGGAATCAGCCCCAGCATTTT	CASSDSSASQGNQPQHF
TRBD2	TRBV3-1/TRBV3-2	-	TRBJ2-7	TGTGCCAGCAGCCGATCTTCTAGCGGGGGGCACGAGCAGTACTTC	CASSRSSSGGHEQYF
TRBD1	TRBV2	-	TRBJ1-5	TGTGCCAGCAGCGACAGGGGGTCAAATCAGCCCCAGCATTTT	CASSDRGSNQPQHF
TRBD2	TRBV3-1/TRBV3-2	-	TRBJ2-7	TGTGCCAGCAGCCAAGTCGCGGGGGGTGATTACGAGCAGTACTTC	CASSQVAGGDYEQYF
-	TRBV21-1	-	TRBJ1-4	TGTGCCAGCAATCTAACCCCAGGTATTAATGAAAAACTGTTTTTT	CASNLTPGINEKLFF
-	TRBV24-1	-	TRBJ1-2	TGTGCCACCAGTGATCAGGGGTCGGGCTATGGCTACACCTTC	CATSDQGSGYGYTF
-	TRBV6-5	-	TRBJ1-1	TGTGCCAGCACCGCTAGGGGAAACACTGAAGCTTTCTTT	CASTARGNTEAFF
TRBD2	TRBV19	-	TRBJ2-7	TGTGCCAGTAGTATACTAGCGGCCTCCTACGAGCAGTACTTC	CASSILAASYEQYF
-	TRBV9	-	TRBJ1-2	TGTGCCAGCAACAAGGGTGAGGGAACGAACTATGGCTACACCTTC	CASNKGEGTNYGYTF
-	TRBV27	-	TRBJ2-3	TGTGCCAGCAGCCCCAGGGTGCGGAGCACAGATACGCAGTATTTT	CASSPRVRSTDTQYF
-	TRBV7-9	-	TRBJ2-7	TGTGCCAGCAGCCTCCATCAAGGCAGGCAGGGCGAGCAGTACTTC	CASSLHQGRQGEQYF
TRBD1	TRBV11-2	-	TRBJ2-3	TGTGCCAGCAGCCCAGGCAAGGGGGCCAGCACAGATACGCAGTATTTT	CASSPGKGASTDTQYF
-	TRBV19	-	TRBJ1-5	TGTGCCAGTAGTATGGACAACCAGCCCGGTCAGCCCCAGCATTTT	CASSMDNQPGQPQHF
-	TRBV7-8	-	TRBJ1-1	TGTGCCAGCAGCGGAACCGGAGGGATGAACACTGAAGCTTTCTTT	CASSGTGGMNTEAFF
-	TRBV19	-	TRBJ1-6	TGTGCCAGTACCCATCGCCGGGACATTAATTCACCCCTCCACTTT	CASTHRRDINSPLHF